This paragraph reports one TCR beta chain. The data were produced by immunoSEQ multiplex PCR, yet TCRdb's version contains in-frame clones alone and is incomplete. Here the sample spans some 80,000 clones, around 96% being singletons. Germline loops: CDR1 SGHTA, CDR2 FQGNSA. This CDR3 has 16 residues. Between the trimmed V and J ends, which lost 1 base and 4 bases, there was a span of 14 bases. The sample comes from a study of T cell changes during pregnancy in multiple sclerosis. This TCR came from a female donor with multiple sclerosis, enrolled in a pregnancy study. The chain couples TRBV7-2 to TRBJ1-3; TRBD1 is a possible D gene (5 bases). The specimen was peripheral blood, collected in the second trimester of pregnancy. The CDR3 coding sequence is TGTGCCAGCAGCTTAGGGGGCGCTAGTCCAGGAAACACCATATATTTT. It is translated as CASSLGGASPGNTIYF.